This T cell receptor beta chain was recorded in a study of blood T cells in healthy people across ages. A J-beta primer mix and a sample-barcoded 5' primer were used in a second PCR of roughly 7 to 12 cycles. MiXCR, run by TCRdb on the 5' RACE reads, gives a single entry per CDR3 protein. The sample lists about 800,000 distinct CDR3 sequences, about 25% occurring once. The CDR3 is 15 amino acids. The germline V gene has CDR1 SGHTA and CDR2 FQGNSA. This clonotype has just a few counts. These data were also filed under a second study, of T cells of mothers and their children.

The chain uses TRBV7-2 and TRBJ2-5; possibly TRBD2 for D (5 bases). The J call may not be correct, given that the DNA end is closer to TRBJ2-1. The sequence was collected from a boy aged 10-17 years in good health. Material: blood. This CDR3 reads CASSSSRGIYNEQFF. The CDR3 bases are TGTGCCAGCAGCTCCTCAAGAGGGATCTACAATGAGCAGTTCTTC.